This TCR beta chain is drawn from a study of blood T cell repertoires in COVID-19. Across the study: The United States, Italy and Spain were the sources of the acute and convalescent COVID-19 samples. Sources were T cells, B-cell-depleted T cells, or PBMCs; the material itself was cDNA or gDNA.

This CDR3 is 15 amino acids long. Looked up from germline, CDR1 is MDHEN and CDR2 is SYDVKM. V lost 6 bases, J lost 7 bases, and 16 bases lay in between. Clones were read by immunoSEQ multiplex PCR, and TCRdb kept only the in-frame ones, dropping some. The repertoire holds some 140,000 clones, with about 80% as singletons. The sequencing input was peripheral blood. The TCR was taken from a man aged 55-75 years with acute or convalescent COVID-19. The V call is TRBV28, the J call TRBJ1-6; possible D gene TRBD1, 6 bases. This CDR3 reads CASSLFRGRNSPLHF. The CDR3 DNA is TGTGCCAGCAGCCTATTCAGGGGCCGGAATTCACCCCTCCACTTT.